This T cell receptor (beta chain) emerged from a study of blood T cell repertoires in COVID-19 (dated by TCRdb to 2020 to 2021). With regard to the full study: Samples covering the acute and convalescent phases of COVID-19 were provided by collaborators in the United States, Italy and Spain. The repertoires were released in a freely available public database meant as a resource for research on the immune response to SARS-CoV-2. Subjects who had been exposed to COVID-19, were actively infected with it, or had recovered from it provided the deeply sampled blood TCRbeta repertoires that made up the dataset. HLA class I and class II types, where available, came from metadata supplied by the sample provider rather than from assay-based typing. The prospective study material was composed of cDNA or gDNA derived from T cells, B-cell-depleted T cells, or PBMCs. Nearly every sample came with metadata listing a de-identified subject ID, COVID-19 status, age in years and sex. The samples were drawn from two sources: the first 160 participants of the ongoing ImmuneRACE study, and 950 to 1,500 subjects contributed by 6 global collaborators.

The research as a whole found: How much clinical and demographic metadata was included differed by source and by participant, and the metadata was provided uncurated.

Regarding this clone: Its cognate antigen has yet to be identified. The sample holds no much larger clone one base away, and base qualities are not on file.

There are 17 amino acids in the CDR3, from cysteine to phenylalanine inclusive. The retained sequence is limited to the CDR3, 51 bases, with the frame set at the first base. V is cut back by 1 base and J by 4 bases, with 5 bases in the junction unmatched. Reading the germline V gene (reference sequence) gives CDR1 SEHNR and CDR2 FQNEAQ. TCRbeta CDR3 regions were amplified from genomic DNA using the immunoSEQ Assay, a bias-controlled multiplex PCR. In the paper's pipeline: The number of nucleated cells in each sample was estimated by amplification of reference gene primers within the assay. Sequence reads were collapsed and filtered to measure the absolute abundance of every unique TCRbeta CDR3 rearrangement. For each sample, productive Simpson clonality was calculated by taking the square root of Simpson's diversity index across productive rearrangements. Not all clones reach the TCRdb copy of this immuneACCESS table, which keeps in-frame sequences only. Checked studies attribute under half of the gap to unresolved V genes and leave the rest unexplained. V, J and clone size are taken as reported in that table, and D and trimming were inferred from the DNA itself. The sample includes a few hundred thousand clones, with around 87% observed a single time. About 3.9% of the sample is held by the ten biggest clonotypes.

Collaborating institutions collected whole blood in K2EDTA tubes following their own protocols. For TCRbeta analysis, collaborators shipped samples in one of three forms: frozen whole blood, isolated PBMCs, or DNA extracted from either of those sample types. The chain is made from TRBV7-9 and TRBJ2-7, with 15 bases in between that match TRBD2. Input material: peripheral blood. This clonotype originated in a woman between 50 and 59 years old with active or convalescent COVID-19. The bases are TGTGCCAGCAGCTTAGACGGGACTAGCGGGAGGCAATACGAGCAGTACTTC. The resulting protein is CASSLDGTSGRQYEQYF.